This T cell receptor (beta chain) stems from a study of beta chain features in type 1 diabetes. CDR1 SGHDT and CDR2 YYEEEE come from the germline V gene. V lost 3 bases to trimming and J lost 5 bases; unmatched junction nucleotides: 12. This CDR3 is 16 amino acids long. As every portion of the isolated RNA was reverse transcribed, the sequencing read expressed TCRB transcripts. Clones were read by immunoSEQ multiplex PCR, and TCRdb kept only the in-frame ones, dropping some. The sample lists about 42,000 clones, approximately 48% occurring once. Sorting produced populations that all topped 95% purity. As to this clone: The antigen is unknown.

General study points: Junctions at VDJ sites from type 1 diabetes patients had fewer insertions and more deletions. Equally in patients and controls, shorter templates might have been favored by PCR. Researchers report that Type 1 diabetes patients had moderately but significantly shorter TCRB CDR3s across all four CD4+ subsets.

The chain has TRBV5-6 and TRBJ1-1; 8 bases align to TRBD1. Sequenced input: stem cell memory CD4+ T cells from blood. This TCR was recovered from a woman younger than 45 in good health. Written as DNA, the CDR3 is TGTGCCAGCAGCTGGGGGGCAGGGGGCGCCGGGACTGAAGCTTTCTTT. Amino acids: CASSWGAGGAGTEAFF.